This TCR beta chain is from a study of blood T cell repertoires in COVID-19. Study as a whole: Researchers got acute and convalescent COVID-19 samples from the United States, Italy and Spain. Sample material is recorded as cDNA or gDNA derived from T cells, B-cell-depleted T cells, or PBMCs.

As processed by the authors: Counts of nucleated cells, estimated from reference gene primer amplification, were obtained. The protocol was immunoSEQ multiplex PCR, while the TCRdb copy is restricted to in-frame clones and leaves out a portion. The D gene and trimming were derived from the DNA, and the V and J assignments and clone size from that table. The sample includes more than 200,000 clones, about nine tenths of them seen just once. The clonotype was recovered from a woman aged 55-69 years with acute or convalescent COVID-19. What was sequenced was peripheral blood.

The CDR3 sequence is CASSLDPRGNGELFF. CDR3 in DNA: TGCGCCAGCAGCTTGGACCCCCGGGGAAACGGGGAGCTGTTTTTT. The chain carries TRBV5-1 and TRBJ2-2; tentative D call: TRBD2 (5 bases). The V end was cut by 0 bases, the J end by 7 bases, with 13 bases between. The CDR3 is 15 residues long. CDR1 and CDR2 (germline): SGHRS, YFSETQ.